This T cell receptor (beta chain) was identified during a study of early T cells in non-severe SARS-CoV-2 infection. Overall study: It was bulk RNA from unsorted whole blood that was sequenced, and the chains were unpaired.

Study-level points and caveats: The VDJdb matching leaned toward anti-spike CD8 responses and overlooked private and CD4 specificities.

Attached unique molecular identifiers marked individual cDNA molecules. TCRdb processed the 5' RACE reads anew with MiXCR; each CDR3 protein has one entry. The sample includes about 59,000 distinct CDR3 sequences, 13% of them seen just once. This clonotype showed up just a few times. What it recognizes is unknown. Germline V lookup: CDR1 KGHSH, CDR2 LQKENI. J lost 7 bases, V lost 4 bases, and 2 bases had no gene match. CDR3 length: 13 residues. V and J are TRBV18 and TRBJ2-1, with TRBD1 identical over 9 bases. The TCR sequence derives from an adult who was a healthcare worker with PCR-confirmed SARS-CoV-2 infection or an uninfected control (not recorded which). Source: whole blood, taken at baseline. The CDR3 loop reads CASSRDRENEQFF. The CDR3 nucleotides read TGTGCCAGCTCACGGGACAGGGAGAATGAGCAGTTCTTC. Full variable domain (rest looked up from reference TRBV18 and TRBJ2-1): NAGVMQNPRHLVRRRGQEARLRCSPMKGHSHVYWYRQLPEEGLKFMVYLQKENIIDESGMPKERFSAEFPKEGPSILRIQQVVRGDSAAYFCASSRDRENEQFFGPGTRLTVL.